Listed below are T cell receptor beta chains from one sample, sequenced in a study of blood T cells in healthy people across ages. A single record per CDR3 protein comes from TCRdb applying MiXCR to the 5' RACE reads. The data contain approximately 1.5 million distinct CDR3 sequences, 35% to 45% of them singletons. Sequenced material: blood. These receptor sequences come from a woman under 30 in good health. Both conserved end residues are part of each CDR3. The D gene is left open where the match is weak. Clone size, where shown, is once, few, many, or a class for clones that have expanded.

J,size,D,V,DNA,CDR3
TRBJ2-5,.,.,TRBV6-2/TRBV6-3,TGTGCCAGCAACTTACAGGGCGGGACCCAGTACTTC,CASNLQGGTQYF
TRBJ2-2,once,.,TRBV29-1,TGCAGCGTCCCCGGGCAGCTGAACACCGGGGAGCTGTTTTTT,CSVPGQLNTGELFF
TRBJ1-1,.,.,TRBV6-5,TGTGCCAGCAGCCGGGACCCTTTGAACACTGAACCTTTCTTT,CASSRDPLNTEPFF
TRBJ1-1,few,.,TRBV29-1,TGCAGCGGTTCACAGGGTATGGTGACTGAAGCTTTCTTT,CSGSQGMVTEAFF
TRBJ2-3,few,TRBD2,TRBV7-2,TGTGCCAGCAGCTTATTTCCTAGCGGGGGGCCCGCGGATACGCAGTATTTT,CASSLFPSGGPADTQYF
TRBJ2-7,few,.,TRBV7-2,TGTGCCAGCAGCTCAGGACTACTCGAGCAGTACTTC,CASSSGLLEQYF
TRBJ1-5,.,TRBD1,TRBV18,TGTGCCAGCTCAACAGGGGTTGGTGGCAATCAGCCCCAGCATTTT,CASSTGVGGNQPQHF
TRBJ2-7,many,TRBD2,TRBV11-2,TGTGCCAGCAGCTTACAACTAGCGGGGGCCTACGAGCAGTACTTC,CASSLQLAGAYEQYF
TRBJ2-1,few,.,TRBV4-1,TGCGCCAGCAGCCAAGATGTCCGGCAGATAACTAGCAATGAGCAGTTCTTC,CASSQDVRQITSNEQFF
TRBJ1-1,.,.,TRBV4-3,TGCGCCAGCAGCCAAGACCCGGGGGGGTCTGAAGCTTTCTTT,CASSQDPGGSEAFF
TRBJ1-1,.,TRBD1,TRBV7-8,TGTGCCAGCAGCTTGGGGACAGGACGAAGGAACACTGAAGCTTTCTTT,CASSLGTGRRNTEAFF
TRBJ2-1,few,.,TRBV6-6,TGTGCCAGCAGGGCGACCCGACAAGGGCCCCTTTTCAATGAGCAGTTCTTC,CASRATRQGPLFNEQFF
TRBJ2-7,.,.,TRBV13,TGTGCCAGCAGCTTACCGAATAGGGACGAGCAGTACTTC,CASSLPNRDEQYF
TRBJ1-1,few,TRBD1,TRBV15,TGTGCCACCAGGTCTTCAGGGGGCGAAGAGGCTTTCTTT,CATRSSGGEEAFF
TRBJ2-7,few,TRBD2,TRBV20-1,TGCAGTGCTAGCGGGAGGCTTTTCTACGAGCAGTACTTC,CSASGRLFYEQYF
TRBJ2-5,.,.,TRBV15,TGTGCCACCAGCAGAGATGCTCTGGAGACCCAGTACTTC,CATSRDALETQYF
TRBJ1-1,few,.,TRBV5-1,TGCGCCAGCAGCTTGGAGACGTCGGGCAGGGGAGGGACTGAAGCTTTCTTT,CASSLETSGRGGTEAFF
TRBJ2-3,.,TRBD2,TRBV27,TGTACCAGCAGTTACCTTGAAGCGGGGGGCACAGATACGCAGTATTTT,CTSSYLEAGGTDTQYF
TRBJ2-3,.,.,TRBV6-5,TGTGCCAGCAGTTACGGGTTGTCAGGGGATACGCAGTATTTT,CASSYGLSGDTQYF
TRBJ2-7,.,TRBD2,TRBV7-2,TGTGCCAGCAGCATAGCGGGGGGTACCTACGAGCAGTACTTC,CASSIAGGTYEQYF
TRBJ2-1,.,TRBD1,TRBV11-2,TGTGCCAGCAGCTTGATAGCCAGGGGGCACAATGAGCAGTTCTTC,CASSLIARGHNEQFF
TRBJ2-1,few,TRBD2,TRBV6-5,TGTGCCAGCAGTTACCTTGTCCCTAGCGGGAGAGGTGAGCAGTTCTTC,CASSYLVPSGRGEQFF
TRBJ2-3,.,TRBD2,TRBV7-9,TGTGCCAGCAGCTCCCGGACTAGCGAGCTCACAGATACGCAGTATTTT,CASSSRTSELTDTQYF
TRBJ2-7,.,TRBD1,TRBV10-3,TGTGCCATCAGGACCGGGACAGGGGTTCTGGAGCAGTACTTC,CAIRTGTGVLEQYF
TRBJ2-3,few,.,TRBV5-1,TGCGCCAGCAGCTTGACCCTAGATACGCAGTATTTT,CASSLTLDTQYF
TRBJ2-5,few,TRBD2,TRBV12-3/TRBV12-4,TGTGCCAGCAGTTTGGCTAGCGGGGGAATCCAAGAGACCCAGTACTTC,CASSLASGGIQETQYF
TRBJ2-3,.,.,TRBV18,TGTGCCAGCTCACCTAGCCCAGAGCCAGATACGCAGTATTTT,CASSPSPEPDTQYF
TRBJ1-6,.,.,TRBV4-2,TGTGCCAGCAGCCAAGATCCCGAAATTAGTTCACCCCTCCACTTT,CASSQDPEISSPLHF
TRBJ1-1,.,.,TRBV12-3/TRBV12-4,TGTGCCAGCCTCTACCGGGGTTTAACTGAAGCTTTCTTT,CASLYRGLTEAFF
TRBJ1-2,.,.,TRBV6-5,TGTGCCAGCAGTTATTCGGGTTCGGCCCCGACACTCGGCTATGGCTACACCTTC,CASSYSGSAPTLGYGYTF
TRBJ1-5,.,TRBD1,TRBV5-5,TGTGCCAGCAGCTCTACTTTTCCCGGGACAGGGGGCGTTCAGCCCCAGCATTTT,CASSSTFPGTGGVQPQHF
TRBJ2-5,.,.,TRBV7-6,TGTGCCAGCAGCTTGGGCCGAGAGGCCCAGTACTTC,CASSLGREAQYF
TRBJ2-1,.,TRBD2,TRBV7-9,TGTGCCAGCAGCTTAGCGGGCGGGAGGGCCACTGAGCAGTTCTTC,CASSLAGGRATEQFF
TRBJ2-7,.,.,TRBV7-2,TGTGCCAGCGACCCTTTGGGCGGATACGAGCAGTACTTC,CASDPLGGYEQYF
TRBJ1-1,.,.,TRBV27,TGTGCCAGCAGTTCCCCGAGGTTGGCGGGAGCTTTCTTT,CASSSPRLAGAFF
TRBJ2-7,.,.,TRBV12-3/TRBV12-4,TGTGCCAGCAGTTGGGAGCGGTTTAGCTCCTACAATGAGCAGTACTTC,CASSWERFSSYNEQYF
TRBJ2-4,few,TRBD2,TRBV27,TGTGCCAGCGTCGTTTATAGCGGGGGGGAAAACATTCAGTACTTC,CASVVYSGGENIQYF
TRBJ2-5,few,TRBD1,TRBV6-2/TRBV6-3,TGTGCCAGCAGTTACCTGCCCACAGGGGGACGGGAGACCCAGTACTTC,CASSYLPTGGRETQYF
TRBJ1-4,few,.,TRBV4-1,TGCGCCAGCAGCCAGTTGCCCAGGGGTGGTAATGAAAAACTGTTTTTT,CASSQLPRGGNEKLFF
TRBJ2-3,.,TRBD2,TRBV11-1,TGTGCCAGCAGCTCAAGTGGACTAGCGGACACAGATACGCAGTATTTT,CASSSSGLADTDTQYF
TRBJ2-7,.,.,TRBV12-3/TRBV12-4,TGTGCCAGCAGTTATAGTTTTGGGGGCGCTACGTCCTACGAGCAGTACTTC,CASSYSFGGATSYEQYF
TRBJ1-2,.,.,TRBV20-1,TGCAGTGCTAGAGATGGGGAAGCTAACTATGGCTACACCTTC,CSARDGEANYGYTF
TRBJ2-3,.,TRBD2,TRBV12-5,TGTGCTAGTGGTTCAGGCGGACTAGCGGGGGATCACACAGATACGCAGTATTTT,CASGSGGLAGDHTDTQYF
TRBJ2-2,.,TRBD2,TRBV24-1,TGTGCCACCAGTGATTTGCACAGTCGTAGCGGGAGGCGGGACACCGGGGAGCTGTTTTTT,CATSDLHSRSGRRDTGELFF
TRBJ2-7,.,.,TRBV11-2,TGTGCCAGCAGCTTAGCCACCGGGACGGTCGCCTACGAGCAGTACTTC,CASSLATGTVAYEQYF
TRBJ2-7,.,TRBD2,TRBV19,TGTGCCAGTAGACGGGGTGCGGGAGCGGACGAGCAGTACTTC,CASRRGAGADEQYF
TRBJ2-5,.,.,TRBV6-1,TGTGCCAGCAGTGAATATTTAGTAGAGACCCAGTACTTC,CASSEYLVETQYF
TRBJ2-7,.,TRBD1,TRBV30,TGTGCCTGGAGTGTTCTTGGACAGGCGCCGAACGAGCAGTACTTC,CAWSVLGQAPNEQYF
TRBJ1-2,few,.,TRBV3-1,TGTGCCAGCAGCGAGACTGGACAGCTAAACTATGGCTACACCTTC,CASSETGQLNYGYTF
TRBJ2-3,few,.,TRBV4-3,TGCGCCAGCAGCCTCCAGACAGTCGCAGATACGCAGTATTTT,CASSLQTVADTQYF
TRBJ2-3,.,.,TRBV7-2,TGTGCCAGCAGCTTAGTTGGAAGGCCTAGCACAGATACGCAGTATTTT,CASSLVGRPSTDTQYF
TRBJ1-2,.,.,TRBV15,TGTGCCACCAGCAGAGATGCGGTTTTCTATGGCTACACCTTC,CATSRDAVFYGYTF
TRBJ2-7,.,.,TRBV21-1,TGTGCCAGCAGCATTAGGGTCTCCCACGAGCAGTACTTC,CASSIRVSHEQYF
TRBJ1-2,few,.,TRBV4-3,TGCGCCAGCAGCCTCCAGATTGAAACAGGGATCTATGGCTACACCTTC,CASSLQIETGIYGYTF